Listed below are T cell receptor beta chains from one sample, sequenced in a study of cytomegalovirus exposure and HLA in healthy donors. The method was immunoSEQ multiplex PCR; TCRdb's version includes in-frame clones alone and lacks a portion of them. The table lists 50,000 to 75,000 clones. The sample comprised PBMCs. The receptors were gathered from a woman aged 18-30 years in good health and CMV-seronegative. The CDR3 runs from the conserved cysteine through the conserved F or W. D genes are given only for firm matches.

d_gene,j_gene,len,v_gene,CDR3aa,CDR3nt
.,TRBJ2-2,12,TRBV29-1,CSVRGGTGELFF,TGCAGCGTGAGAGGTGGCACCGGGGAGCTGTTTTTT
TRBD1,TRBJ2-3,17,TRBV5-6,CASRLFARDRVTDTQYF,TGTGCCAGCCGCCTATTCGCCCGGGACAGGGTAACAGATACGCAGTATTTT
.,TRBJ1-1,14,TRBV4-1,CASSQEGGLTEAFF,TGCGCCAGCAGCCAAGAAGGAGGGCTCACTGAAGCTTTCTTT
.,TRBJ1-2,14,TRBV7-2,CASRLGQINYGYTF,TGTGCCAGCAGACTCGGACAGATTAACTATGGCTACACCTTC
.,TRBJ1-2,13,TRBV19,CASSKERFYGYTF,TGTGCCAGTAGTAAGGAGAGATTCTATGGCTACACCTTC
.,TRBJ1-6,12,TRBV28,CASSPRGWTLHF,TGTGCCAGCAGCCCCCGCGGTTGGACCCTCCACTTT
.,TRBJ2-6,21,TRBV19,CASSMGGVRGVPGSGANVLTF,TGTGCCAGTAGTATGGGTGGGGTAAGGGGCGTACCTGGCTCTGGGGCCAACGTCCTGACTTTC
TRBD1,TRBJ2-7,15,TRBV6-1,CASSLSPDRAGEQYF,TGTGCCAGCAGTCTCTCCCCGGACAGGGCTGGCGAGCAGTACTTC
TRBD1,TRBJ1-1,14,TRBV30,CAWSRGQGVIEAFF,TGTGCCTGGAGTAGGGGACAGGGGGTGATTGAAGCTTTCTTT
TRBD1,TRBJ2-7,14,TRBV15,CATSRDAGGYEQYF,TGTGCCACCAGCAGAGATGCAGGGGGCTACGAGCAGTACTTC
.,TRBJ2-5,14,TRBV4-2,CASSGGGPQENQYF,TGTGCCAGCAGTGGGGGGGGCCCTCAAGAGAACCAGTACTTC
.,TRBJ2-4,12,TRBV10-3,CAIRDTGNIQYF,TGTGCCATCAGAGACACAGGAAACATTCAGTACTTC
TRBD1,TRBJ1-2,14,TRBV4-2,CASSQADRAEGYTF,TGTGCCAGCAGCCAAGCCGACAGGGCTGAGGGCTACACCTTC
.,TRBJ1-5,13,TRBV7-8,CASSLTSNQPQHF,TGTGCCAGCAGCTTGACAAGCAATCAGCCCCAGCATTTT
.,TRBJ2-7,16,TRBV11-1,CASRPTPGARSYEQYF,TGTGCCAGCAGGCCTACCCCAGGGGCCCGATCCTACGAGCAGTACTTC
TRBD1,TRBJ2-7,15,TRBV25-1,CASSDSGQGVYEQYF,TGTGCCAGCAGTGACTCGGGACAGGGTGTCTACGAGCAGTACTTC
.,TRBJ2-2,14,TRBV7-2,CASNLWASAGELFF,TGTGCCAGCAACCTTTGGGCGTCGGCCGGGGAGCTGTTTTTT
.,TRBJ2-7,14,TRBV9,CASSVGGGPYEQYF,TGTGCCAGCAGCGTGGGAGGGGGTCCCTACGAGCAGTACTTC
TRBD1,TRBJ1-1,19,TRBV7-6,CASSLPPYRDRKGWTEAFF,TGTGCCAGCAGCTTACCACCCTACCGGGACAGAAAAGGTTGGACTGAAGCTTTCTTT
.,TRBJ2-7,15,TRBV6-4,CASSALSGPTYEQYF,TGTGCCAGCAGTGCTCTCTCAGGCCCGACCTACGAGCAGTACTTC
.,TRBJ1-5,12,TRBV11-1,CASSQSNQPQHF,TGTGCCAGCAGCCAAAGCAATCAGCCCCAGCATTTT
.,TRBJ1-1,14,TRBV7-9,CASSLDSENTEAFF,TGTGCCAGCAGCTTAGATTCAGAGAACACTGAAGCTTTCTTT
.,TRBJ1-1,16,TRBV19,CASSMAPGRVPTEAFF,TGTGCCAGTAGTATGGCCCCCGGCAGGGTTCCCACTGAAGCTTTCTTT
.,TRBJ1-1,15,TRBV28,CASSFSGTNWDDFLF,TGTGCCAGCAGTTTCTCCGGGACAAATTGGGACGACTTTCTCTTT
.,TRBJ1-1,17,TRBV18,CASSPLWGLLENTEAFF,TGTGCCAGCTCACCACTGTGGGGCTTGCTTGAGAACACTGAAGCTTTCTTT
.,TRBJ1-4,16,TRBV28,CASSATGRTSNEKLFF,TGTGCCAGCAGTGCGACCGGACGGACTTCTAATGAAAAACTGTTTTTT
.,TRBJ2-7,15,TRBV6-5,CASSYAGPPSYEQYF,TGTGCCAGCAGTTACGCGGGACCGCCTTCCTACGAGCAGTACTTC
.,TRBJ2-7,15,TRBV5-5,CASSWQQGEAYEQYF,TGTGCCAGCAGCTGGCAACAGGGAGAAGCCTACGAGCAGTACTTC
.,TRBJ2-7,14,TRBV11-3,CASSLRAGTYEQYF,TGTGCCAGCAGCTTAAGGGCGGGCACCTACGAGCAGTACTTC
.,TRBJ1-6,15,TRBV2,CAIQVPSSYNSPLHF,TGTGCCATTCAGGTTCCCAGCTCCTATAATTCACCCCTCCACTTT
.,TRBJ1-1,16,TRBV5-1,CASSLASGGRSTEAFF,TGCGCCAGCAGCTTGGCCAGCGGGGGACGGAGCACTGAAGCTTTCTTT
.,TRBJ2-2,14,TRBV5-1,CASSLDATTGELFF,TGCGCCAGCAGCTTGGACGCTACCACCGGGGAGCTGTTTTTT
.,TRBJ2-3,16,TRBV2,CASTAAASHITDTQYF,TGTGCCAGCACGGCGGCGGCTTCTCACATCACAGATACGCAGTATTTT
TRBD1,TRBJ1-2,14,TRBV19,CASSIVTGGHDYTF,TGTGCCAGTAGTATAGTAACAGGGGGCCACGACTACACCTTC
TRBD1,TRBJ1-1,15,TRBV9,CASRPSTGGNTEAFF,TGTGCCAGCAGACCCAGCACAGGGGGGAACACTGAAGCTTTCTTT
.,TRBJ2-3,16,TRBV5-6,CASSPSSGIFTDTQYF,TGTGCCAGCAGCCCCTCGTCGGGGATTTTCACAGATACGCAGTATTTT
.,TRBJ1-5,14,TRBV27,CASGSSRDYQPQHF,TGTGCCAGCGGATCGAGTCGGGACTATCAGCCCCAGCATTTT
.,TRBJ1-4,14,TRBV6-1,CASSDVGGYEKLFF,TGTGCCAGCAGTGACGTCGGAGGGTATGAAAAACTGTTTTTT
.,TRBJ2-5,14,TRBV7-3,CASSLTSGGETQYF,TGTGCCAGCAGCTTAACGTCAGGTGGAGAGACCCAGTACTTC